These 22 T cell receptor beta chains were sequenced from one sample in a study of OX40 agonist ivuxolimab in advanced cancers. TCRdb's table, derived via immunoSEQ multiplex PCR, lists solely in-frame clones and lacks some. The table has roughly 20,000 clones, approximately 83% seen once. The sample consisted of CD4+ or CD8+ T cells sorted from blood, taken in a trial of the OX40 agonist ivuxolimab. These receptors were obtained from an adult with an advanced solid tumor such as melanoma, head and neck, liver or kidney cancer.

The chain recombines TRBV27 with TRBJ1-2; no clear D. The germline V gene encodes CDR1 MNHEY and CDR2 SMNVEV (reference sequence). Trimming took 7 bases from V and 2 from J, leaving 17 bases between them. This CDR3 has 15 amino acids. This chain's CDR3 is CASMVSGLANYGYTF. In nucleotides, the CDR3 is TGTGCCAGCATGGTTTCCGGGTTGGCCAACTATGGCTACACCTTC.

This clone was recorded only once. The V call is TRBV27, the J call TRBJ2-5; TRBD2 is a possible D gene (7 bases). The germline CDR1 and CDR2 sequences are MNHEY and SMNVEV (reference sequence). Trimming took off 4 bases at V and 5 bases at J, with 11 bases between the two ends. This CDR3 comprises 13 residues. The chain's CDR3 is CASSWGGMETQYF. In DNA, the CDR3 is TGTGCCAGCAGTTGGGGGGGCATGGAGACCCAGTACTTC.

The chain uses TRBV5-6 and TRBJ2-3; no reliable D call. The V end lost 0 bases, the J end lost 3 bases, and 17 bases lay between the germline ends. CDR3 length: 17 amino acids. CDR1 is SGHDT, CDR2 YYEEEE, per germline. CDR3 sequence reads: CASSLVRPVIRTDTQYF. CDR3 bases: TGTGCCAGCAGCTTGGTGAGGCCCGTCATAAGGACAGATACGCAGTATTTT.

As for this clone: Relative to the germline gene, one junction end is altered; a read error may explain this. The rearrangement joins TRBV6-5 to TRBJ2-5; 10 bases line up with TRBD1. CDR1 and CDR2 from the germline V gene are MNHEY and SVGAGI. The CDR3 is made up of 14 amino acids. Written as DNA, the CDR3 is TGTGCCATCAGTGACGGACAGGGGGGAGAGACCCAGTACTTC. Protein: CAISDGQGGETQYF.

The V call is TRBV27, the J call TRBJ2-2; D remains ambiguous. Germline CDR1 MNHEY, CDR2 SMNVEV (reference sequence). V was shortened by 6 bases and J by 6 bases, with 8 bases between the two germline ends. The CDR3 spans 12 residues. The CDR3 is CASSPYPGELFF. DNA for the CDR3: TGTGCCAGCAGCCCATATCCCGGGGAGCTGTTTTTT.

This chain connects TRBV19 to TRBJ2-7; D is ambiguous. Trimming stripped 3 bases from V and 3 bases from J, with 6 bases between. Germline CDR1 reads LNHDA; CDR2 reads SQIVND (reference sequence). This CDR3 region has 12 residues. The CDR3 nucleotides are TGTGCCAGTAGTATCTCGGGCTACGAGCAGTACTTC. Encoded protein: CASSISGYEQYF.

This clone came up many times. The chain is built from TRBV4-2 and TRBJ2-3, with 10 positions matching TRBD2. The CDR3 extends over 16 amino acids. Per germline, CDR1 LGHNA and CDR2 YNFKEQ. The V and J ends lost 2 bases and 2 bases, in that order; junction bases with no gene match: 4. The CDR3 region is CASSQKAGGATDTQYF. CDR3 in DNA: TGTGCCAGCAGCCAAAAAGCGGGGGGGGCCACAGATACGCAGTATTTT.

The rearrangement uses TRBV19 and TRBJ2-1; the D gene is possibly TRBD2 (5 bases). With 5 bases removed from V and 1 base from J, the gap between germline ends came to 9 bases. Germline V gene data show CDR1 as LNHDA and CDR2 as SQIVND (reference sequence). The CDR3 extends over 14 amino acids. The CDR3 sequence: CASSRGYSYNEQFF. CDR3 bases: TGTGCCAGTAGTCGGGGTTATTCCTACAATGAGCAGTTCTTC.

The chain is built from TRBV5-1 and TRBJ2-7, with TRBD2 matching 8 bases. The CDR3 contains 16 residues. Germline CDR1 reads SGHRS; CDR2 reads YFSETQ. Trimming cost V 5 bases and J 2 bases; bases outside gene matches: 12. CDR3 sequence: CASSPRGSGGAYEQYF. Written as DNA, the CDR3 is TGCGCCAGCAGTCCCCGGGGGAGCGGGGGAGCCTACGAGCAGTACTTC.

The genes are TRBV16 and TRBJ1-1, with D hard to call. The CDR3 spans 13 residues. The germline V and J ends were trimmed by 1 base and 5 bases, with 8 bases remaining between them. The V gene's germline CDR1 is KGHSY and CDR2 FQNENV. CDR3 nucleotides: TGTGCCAGCAGCCAATTTAGGGCAACTGAAGCTTTCTTT. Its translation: CASSQFRATEAFF.

The CDR3 sequence is CASSSPRVRSGANVLTF. For the CDR3, the DNA is TGTGCCAGCAGTTCTCCCCGGGTTCGGTCCGGGGCCAACGTCCTGACTTTC. The V and J genes are TRBV28 and TRBJ2-6, with unresolved D. The CDR3 spans 17 residues. The V end was cut by 4 bases, the J end by 4 bases, with 17 bases between. Germline CDR1 reads MDHEN; CDR2 reads SYDVKM.

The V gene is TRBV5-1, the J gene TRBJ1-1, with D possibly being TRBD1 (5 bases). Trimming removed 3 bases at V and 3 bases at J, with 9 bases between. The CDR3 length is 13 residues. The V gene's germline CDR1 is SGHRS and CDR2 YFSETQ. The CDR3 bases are TGCGCCAGCAGCTCAGGGATGGACACTGAAGCTTTCTTT. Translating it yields CASSSGMDTEAFF.

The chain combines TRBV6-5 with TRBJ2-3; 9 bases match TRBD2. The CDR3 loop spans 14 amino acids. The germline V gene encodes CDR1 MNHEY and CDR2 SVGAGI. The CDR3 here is CETRLAGRVDTQYF. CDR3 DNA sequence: TGTGAGACACGGCTAGCGGGGAGGGTAGATACGCAGTATTTT.

The CDR3 protein is CASSSAGTGLLEQYF. The DNA for the CDR3 is TGTGCCAGCAGTTCTGCCGGGACAGGGCTTCTCGAGCAGTACTTC. J is TRBJ2-7 and V is TRBV27, with 9 positions matching TRBD1. Germline CDR1 MNHEY, CDR2 SMNVEV (reference sequence). CDR3 size: 15 residues. Losses at the gene ends were 4 bases for V and 6 bases for J; bases not matched to a gene: 10.

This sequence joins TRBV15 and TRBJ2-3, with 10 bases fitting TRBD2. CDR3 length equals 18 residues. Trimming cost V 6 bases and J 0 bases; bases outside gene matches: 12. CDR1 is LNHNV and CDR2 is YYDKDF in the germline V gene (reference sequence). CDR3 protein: CATSPGTSAFSSTDTQYF. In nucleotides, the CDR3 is TGTGCCACCAGTCCCGGGACTAGCGCTTTTTCTAGCACAGATACGCAGTATTTT.

The CDR3 sequence is CASSSALENIQYF. The CDR3 nucleotides read TGTGCCAGCAGTTCGGCCCTCGAAAACATTCAGTACTTC. The gene calls are TRBV28 and TRBJ2-4; no clear D gene. The CDR3 consists of 13 residues. CDR1 MDHEN and CDR2 SYDVKM come from the germline V gene. Trimming cost V 4 bases and J 5 bases, with 9 bases left between them.

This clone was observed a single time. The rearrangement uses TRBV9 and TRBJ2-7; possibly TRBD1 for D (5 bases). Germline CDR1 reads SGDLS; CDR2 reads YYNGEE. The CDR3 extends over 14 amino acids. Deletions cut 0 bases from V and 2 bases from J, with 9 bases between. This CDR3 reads CASSVVADTYEQYF. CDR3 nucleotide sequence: TGTGCCAGCAGCGTAGTCGCGGACACCTACGAGCAGTACTTC.

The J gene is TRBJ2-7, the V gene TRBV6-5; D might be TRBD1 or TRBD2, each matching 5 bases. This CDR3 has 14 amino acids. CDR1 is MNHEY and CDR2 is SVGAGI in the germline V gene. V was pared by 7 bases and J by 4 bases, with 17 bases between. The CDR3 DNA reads TGTGCCAGCACTCCCGGGACGGGAAAGTACGAGCAGTACTTC. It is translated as CASTPGTGKYEQYF.

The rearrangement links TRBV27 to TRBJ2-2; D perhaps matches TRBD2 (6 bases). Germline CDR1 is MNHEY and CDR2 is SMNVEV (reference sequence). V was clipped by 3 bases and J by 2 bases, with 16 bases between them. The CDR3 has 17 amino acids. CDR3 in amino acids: CASSFSIGGANTGELFF. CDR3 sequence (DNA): TGTGCCAGCAGTTTTAGTATTGGAGGGGCAAACACCGGGGAGCTGTTTTTT.

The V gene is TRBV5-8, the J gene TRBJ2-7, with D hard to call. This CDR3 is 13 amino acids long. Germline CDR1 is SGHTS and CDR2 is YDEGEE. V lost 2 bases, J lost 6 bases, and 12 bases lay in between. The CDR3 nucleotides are TGTGCCAGCAGCTTTTGGGGTTCGTCCGAGCAGTACTTC. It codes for CASSFWGSSEQYF.

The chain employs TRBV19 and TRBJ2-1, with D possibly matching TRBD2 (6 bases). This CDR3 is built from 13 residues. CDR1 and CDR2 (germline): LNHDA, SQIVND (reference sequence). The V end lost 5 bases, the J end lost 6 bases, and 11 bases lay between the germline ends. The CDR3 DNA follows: TGTGCCAGTAGTTCAGGCGGGGTCAATGAGCAGTTCTTC. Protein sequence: CASSSGGVNEQFF.

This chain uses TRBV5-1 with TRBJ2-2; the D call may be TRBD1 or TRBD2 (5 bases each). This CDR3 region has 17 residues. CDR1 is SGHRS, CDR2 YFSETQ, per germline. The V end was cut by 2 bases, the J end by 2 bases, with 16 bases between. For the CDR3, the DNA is TGCGCCAGCAGCTTTTCCCCCGGGACGGAAAACACCGGGGAGCTGTTTTTT. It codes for CASSFSPGTENTGELFF.